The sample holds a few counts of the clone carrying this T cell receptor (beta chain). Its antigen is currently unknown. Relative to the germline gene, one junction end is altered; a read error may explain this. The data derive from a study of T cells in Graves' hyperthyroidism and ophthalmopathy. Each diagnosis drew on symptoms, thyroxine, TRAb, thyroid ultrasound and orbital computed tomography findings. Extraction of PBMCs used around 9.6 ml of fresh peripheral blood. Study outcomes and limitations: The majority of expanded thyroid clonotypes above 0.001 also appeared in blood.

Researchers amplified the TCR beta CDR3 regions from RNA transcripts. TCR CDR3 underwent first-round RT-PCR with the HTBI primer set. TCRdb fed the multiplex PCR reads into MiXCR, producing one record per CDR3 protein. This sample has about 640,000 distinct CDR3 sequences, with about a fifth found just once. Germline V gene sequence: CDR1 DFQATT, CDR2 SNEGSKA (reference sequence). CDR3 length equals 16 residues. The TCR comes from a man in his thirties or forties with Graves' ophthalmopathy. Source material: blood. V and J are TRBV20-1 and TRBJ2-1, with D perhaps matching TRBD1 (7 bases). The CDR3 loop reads CSARGGGREGFNEQFF. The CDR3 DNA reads TGCAGTGCAAGAGGGGGCGGGCGGGAAGGTTTCAATGAGCAGTTCTTC.